This TCR beta chain originates from a study of blood T cell repertoires in COVID-19. Study background: There were acute and convalescent COVID-19 samples, and they came from the United States, Italy and Spain. The analysed material was cDNA or gDNA that came from T cells, B-cell-depleted T cells, or PBMCs.

This clone appeared a single time. Per the study methods: Reference gene primer amplification yielded estimated nucleated cell counts. Repertoires were generated with immunoSEQ multiplex PCR, while TCRdb's copy carries only in-frame clones and drops some. From that table come the V and J calls and clone size; the DNA was used to work out D and trimming. Among around 250,000 clones listed, 82% were seen once. The TCR was taken from a woman between 18 and 29 years old with acute or convalescent COVID-19. Source material: peripheral blood.

The CDR3 loop is CASSLGQGINQPQHF. DNA of the CDR3: TGTGCCAGCAGCTTAGGGCAGGGAATTAATCAGCCCCAGCATTTT. The V call is TRBV7-2, the J call TRBJ1-5; D perhaps matches TRBD1 (5 bases). V lost 1 base and J 4 bases, leaving 11 bases between the germline ends. The CDR3 loop spans 15 amino acids. Germline CDR1 reads SGHTA; CDR2 reads FQGNSA.